The clone carrying this TCR beta chain came up once. No antigen is known for it. Genes here carry mouse names. The read ends 1 residue before the CDR3 terminus; that terminus is restored from the germline J gene. The data derive from a study of tissue T cells after allogeneic stem cell transplantation. As for time point: mouse harvest day 7 after allogeneic transplant. The graft held 10^6 splenic CD5+ T cells and 10^7 T-cell-depleted bone marrow cells. Mice had MHC-mismatched B6 into BALB/c GVHD, sampled day 7 or 14. V dropped 2 bases and J dropped 1; count of bases not matched to a gene: 5. CDR1 and CDR2 (germline): NSQYPW, LRSPGD (reference sequence). This CDR3 region has 16 residues. The data were produced by immunoSEQ multiplex PCR, yet TCRdb's version contains in-frame clones alone and is incomplete. The sample records several thousand clones, 55% to 60% being singletons. General study points: Tissue-detected TCR repertoire was only partly captured by blood and spleen T cells. Across patients, clones rarely overlapped, yet motif clusters were shared tissue-specifically.

This TCR derives from a female BALB/c mouse given C57BL/6 T cells with graft-versus-host disease after an allogeneic hematopoietic cell transplant. V is TRBV1 and J is TRBJ1-1; 9 bases line up with TRBD1. The sample comprised spleen. CDR3 loop: CTCSARTGEGNTEVFF. The CDR3 DNA, read in part, is TGCACCTGCAGTGCAAGGACAGGGGAGGGAAACACAGAAGTCTTC.